Listed below are T cell receptor beta chains from one sample, sequenced in a study of T cells in Graves' hyperthyroidism and ophthalmopathy. A single record per CDR3 protein comes from TCRdb applying MiXCR to the multiplex PCR reads. The sample lists more than 250,000 distinct CDR3 sequences; about 15% were seen once. The sample consisted of blood. These receptors came from a woman in her forties or fifties with Graves' hyperthyroidism that later progressed to Graves' ophthalmopathy. The CDR3 runs from the conserved cysteine through the conserved F or W. Fields, in order: J gene, clone size, D gene, V gene, CDR3 protein, CDR3 DNA. A D gene is named only where the DNA matches it firmly. Clone size is shown for a subset of rows, as once, few, many or a class of expanded clone.

j_call: TRBJ1-2; clone_size: many; d_call: TRBD1; v_call: TRBV7-9; cdr3_aa: CASSPGQGYGYTF; cdr3_nt: TGTGCCAGCAGCCCGGGACAGGGGTATGGCTACACCTTC
j_call: TRBJ2-7; clone_size: many; d_call: TRBD2; v_call: TRBV7-2; cdr3_aa: CASSFGGDLYEQYF; cdr3_nt: TGTGCCAGCAGCTTCGGGGGGGATCTCTACGAGCAGTACTTC
j_call: TRBJ1-2; clone_size: -; d_call: TRBD1; v_call: TRBV11-1; cdr3_aa: CASSPRDSKNGYTF; cdr3_nt: TGTGCCAGCAGCCCCCGGGACAGTAAAAATGGCTACACCTTC
j_call: TRBJ2-5; clone_size: few; d_call: TRBD2; v_call: TRBV9; cdr3_aa: CASSPGLAGGGTQYF; cdr3_nt: TGTGCCAGCAGCCCGGGACTAGCGGGGGGAGGGACCCAGTACTTC
j_call: TRBJ1-3; clone_size: few; d_call: -; v_call: TRBV6-1; cdr3_aa: CASTPTGSGNTIYF; cdr3_nt: TGTGCCAGCACCCCCACAGGGTCTGGAAACACCATATATTTT
j_call: TRBJ1-1; clone_size: many; d_call: TRBD1; v_call: TRBV27; cdr3_aa: CASSWMTGVTEAFF; cdr3_nt: TGTGCCAGCAGTTGGATGACAGGGGTGACTGAAGCTTTCTTT
j_call: TRBJ2-7; clone_size: many; d_call: -; v_call: TRBV2; cdr3_aa: CASTALFYEQYF; cdr3_nt: TGTGCCAGCACCGCTCTCTTCTACGAGCAGTACTTC
j_call: TRBJ1-2; clone_size: many; d_call: TRBD1; v_call: TRBV5-1; cdr3_aa: CASSLAPTGGEDGYTF; cdr3_nt: TGCGCCAGCAGCTTGGCCCCGACAGGGGGCGAGGATGGCTACACCTTC
j_call: TRBJ1-2; clone_size: many; d_call: -; v_call: TRBV6-1; cdr3_aa: CASSSDRSYGYTF; cdr3_nt: TGTGCCAGCAGCTCCGACAGGAGCTATGGCTACACCTTC
j_call: TRBJ2-7; clone_size: many; d_call: -; v_call: TRBV30; cdr3_aa: CAWSSQGLGEQYF; cdr3_nt: TGTGCCTGGAGTTCACAGGGCCTCGGAGAGCAGTACTTC
j_call: TRBJ1-5; clone_size: many; d_call: -; v_call: TRBV10-2; cdr3_aa: CASSEGRYQPQHF; cdr3_nt: TGCGCCAGCAGTGAAGGCCGATATCAGCCCCAGCATTTT
j_call: TRBJ2-1; clone_size: few; d_call: TRBD2; v_call: TRBV20-1; cdr3_aa: CSADGSGRADGLNEQFF; cdr3_nt: TGCAGTGCTGACGGCAGCGGGAGGGCCGACGGGCTCAATGAGCAGTTCTTC
j_call: TRBJ1-1; clone_size: many; d_call: -; v_call: TRBV7-8; cdr3_aa: CASSLLGGPTEAFF; cdr3_nt: TGTGCCAGCAGCTTATTGGGGGGCCCCACTGAAGCTTTCTTT
j_call: TRBJ1-1; clone_size: few; d_call: TRBD1; v_call: TRBV6-1; cdr3_aa: CASSAHRDRGPNTEAFF; cdr3_nt: TGTGCCAGCAGTGCCCACCGGGACAGGGGGCCGAACACTGAAGCTTTCTTT
j_call: TRBJ2-5; clone_size: -; d_call: TRBD1; v_call: TRBV27; cdr3_aa: CASSVNRGRETQYF; cdr3_nt: TGTGCCAGCAGTGTTAACAGGGGGCGGGAGACCCAGTACTTC
j_call: TRBJ1-6; clone_size: -; d_call: -; v_call: TRBV18; cdr3_aa: CASTGQNNNSPLHF; cdr3_nt: TGTGCCAGTACCGGGCAGAATAATAATTCACCCCTCCACTTT
j_call: TRBJ1-1; clone_size: many; d_call: TRBD1; v_call: TRBV18; cdr3_aa: CASSPRGQGVKNTEAFF; cdr3_nt: TGTGCCAGCTCACCCAGGGGACAGGGGGTGAAAAACACTGAAGCTTTCTTT
j_call: TRBJ1-5; clone_size: many; d_call: -; v_call: TRBV12-5; cdr3_aa: CASGLDNQPQHF; cdr3_nt: TGTGCTAGTGGTTTAGACAATCAGCCCCAGCATTTT
j_call: TRBJ2-2; clone_size: few; d_call: TRBD1; v_call: TRBV3-1; cdr3_aa: CASSQVFRRQGASGELFF; cdr3_nt: TGTGCCAGCAGCCAAGTGTTTAGGAGACAGGGGGCCTCCGGGGAGCTGTTTTTT
j_call: TRBJ2-7; clone_size: many; d_call: -; v_call: TRBV3-1; cdr3_aa: CASSNIADYGQYF; cdr3_nt: TGTGCCAGCAGCAACATAGCGGACTACGGGCAGTACTTC
j_call: TRBJ2-5; clone_size: many; d_call: -; v_call: TRBV6-1; cdr3_aa: CASSGSREIEETQYF; cdr3_nt: TGTGCCAGCTCCGGGAGCAGGGAGATTGAGGAGACCCAGTACTTC
j_call: TRBJ2-5; clone_size: few; d_call: -; v_call: TRBV14; cdr3_aa: CASSQWGAETQYF; cdr3_nt: TGTGCCAGCAGCCAATGGGGTGCGGAGACCCAGTACTTC
j_call: TRBJ2-7; clone_size: -; d_call: -; v_call: TRBV20-1; cdr3_aa: CSASDQTYEQYF; cdr3_nt: TGCAGTGCTTCGGACCAGACCTACGAGCAGTACTTC
j_call: TRBJ2-4; clone_size: many; d_call: -; v_call: TRBV28; cdr3_aa: CASRPPFVGRKNIQYF; cdr3_nt: TGTGCCAGCAGACCTCCCTTTGTGGGCCGGAAAAACATTCAGTACTTC
j_call: TRBJ2-6; clone_size: many; d_call: -; v_call: TRBV5-1; cdr3_aa: CASSLGGYGANVLTF; cdr3_nt: TGCGCCAGCAGCCTGGGGGGATATGGGGCCAACGTCCTGACTTTC
j_call: TRBJ2-2; clone_size: many; d_call: -; v_call: TRBV10-3; cdr3_aa: CAISDPDTGELFF; cdr3_nt: TGTGCCATCAGTGATCCGGACACCGGGGAGCTGTTTTTT
j_call: TRBJ1-1; clone_size: many; d_call: TRBD1; v_call: TRBV5-4; cdr3_aa: CASSLGGATGGTEAFF; cdr3_nt: TGTGCCAGCAGCTTGGGTGGGGCGACAGGGGGAACTGAAGCTTTCTTT
j_call: TRBJ2-1; clone_size: -; d_call: TRBD2; v_call: TRBV20-1; cdr3_aa: CSARDGGRAYNEQFF; cdr3_nt: TGCAGTGCTAGAGATGGGGGGAGGGCCTACAATGAGCAGTTCTTC
j_call: TRBJ2-7; clone_size: -; d_call: -; v_call: TRBV6-6; cdr3_aa: CASSYSKAGTYEQYF; cdr3_nt: TGTGCCAGCAGTTACTCGAAGGCCGGCACCTACGAGCAGTACTTC
j_call: TRBJ1-5; clone_size: few; d_call: TRBD1; v_call: TRBV19; cdr3_aa: CASRGDRVNQPQHF; cdr3_nt: TGTGCCAGTAGGGGGGACAGGGTGAATCAGCCCCAGCATTTT
j_call: TRBJ1-3; clone_size: few; d_call: -; v_call: TRBV9; cdr3_aa: CASSSRALRANTIYF; cdr3_nt: TGTGCCAGCAGCTCCCGAGCCCTGCGGGCAAACACCATATATTTT
j_call: TRBJ2-7; clone_size: -; d_call: -; v_call: TRBV11-2; cdr3_aa: CASSLGLGVWQYF; cdr3_nt: TGTGCCAGCAGCTTAGGTCTGGGGGTTTGGCAGTACTTC
j_call: TRBJ1-4; clone_size: -; d_call: -; v_call: TRBV6-1; cdr3_aa: CASSPPGARNEKLFF; cdr3_nt: TGTGCCAGCAGCCCCCCAGGGGCAAGGAATGAAAAACTGTTTTTT
j_call: TRBJ1-3; clone_size: -; d_call: -; v_call: TRBV7-9; cdr3_aa: CASSMPGISGNTIYF; cdr3_nt: TGTGCCAGCAGCATGCCGGGAATCTCTGGAAACACCATATATTTT
j_call: TRBJ2-3; clone_size: many; d_call: TRBD2; v_call: TRBV6-1; cdr3_aa: CASSALAGGSTDTQYF; cdr3_nt: TGTGCCAGCAGTGCACTAGCGGGAGGATCCACAGATACGCAGTATTTT
j_call: TRBJ2-1; clone_size: -; d_call: -; v_call: TRBV10-1; cdr3_aa: CASSLDRNEQFF; cdr3_nt: TGCGCCAGCAGCCTTGATCGCAATGAGCAGTTCTTC
j_call: TRBJ1-4; clone_size: many; d_call: TRBD1; v_call: TRBV6-1; cdr3_aa: CASSEAPGQGEKLFF; cdr3_nt: TGTGCCAGCAGTGAAGCCCCGGGACAGGGTGAAAAACTGTTTTTT
j_call: TRBJ1-2; clone_size: few; d_call: -; v_call: TRBV20-1; cdr3_aa: CSALSTTNYGYTF; cdr3_nt: TGCAGTGCCCTAAGCACTACTAACTATGGCTACACCTTC
j_call: TRBJ2-7; clone_size: many; d_call: -; v_call: TRBV10-1; cdr3_aa: CASSEAGTGEQYF; cdr3_nt: TGCGCCAGCAGTGAAGCCGGGACCGGCGAGCAGTACTTC
j_call: TRBJ2-3; clone_size: many; d_call: TRBD1; v_call: TRBV5-1; cdr3_aa: CASSLVPSGQGTDTQYF; cdr3_nt: TGCGCCAGCAGCTTGGTCCCCTCCGGACAGGGAACAGATACGCAGTATTTT
j_call: TRBJ2-3; clone_size: -; d_call: TRBD2; v_call: TRBV4-2; cdr3_aa: CASSQALSGSGDTQYF; cdr3_nt: TGTGCCAGCAGCCAGGCCCTGAGCGGGAGCGGAGATACGCAGTATTTT
j_call: TRBJ1-2; clone_size: -; d_call: TRBD1; v_call: TRBV12-3/TRBV12-4; cdr3_aa: CASRPTRGLYYGYTF; cdr3_nt: TGTGCCAGCAGACCGACCAGGGGGCTGTACTATGGCTACACCTTC
j_call: TRBJ1-5; clone_size: many; d_call: -; v_call: TRBV20-1; cdr3_aa: CSARGGGVRNQPQHF; cdr3_nt: TGCAGTGCTAGGGGGGGCGGAGTGCGGAATCAGCCCCAGCATTTT
j_call: TRBJ2-7; clone_size: -; d_call: TRBD1; v_call: TRBV7-2; cdr3_aa: CASSPGDRAHEQYF; cdr3_nt: TGTGCCAGCAGCCCCGGGGACAGGGCCCACGAGCAGTACTTC
j_call: TRBJ2-1; clone_size: many; d_call: TRBD2; v_call: TRBV7-2; cdr3_aa: CASSLKLAGNNEQFF; cdr3_nt: TGTGCCAGCAGCTTAAAACTAGCGGGTAACAATGAGCAGTTCTTC
j_call: TRBJ1-1; clone_size: many; d_call: TRBD1; v_call: TRBV7-8; cdr3_aa: CASSSQGEGGAFF; cdr3_nt: TGTGCCAGCAGCTCACAGGGGGAGGGGGGAGCTTTCTTT
j_call: TRBJ2-3; clone_size: -; d_call: -; v_call: TRBV7-6; cdr3_aa: CASSSRGSYTDTQYF; cdr3_nt: TGTGCCAGCAGCTCACGGGGCAGTTACACAGATACGCAGTATTTT
j_call: TRBJ2-7; clone_size: many; d_call: -; v_call: TRBV20-1; cdr3_aa: CSTSRGGWEQYF; cdr3_nt: TGCAGTACCTCCAGGGGAGGGTGGGAGCAGTACTTC
j_call: TRBJ1-5; clone_size: -; d_call: -; v_call: TRBV4-1; cdr3_aa: CASSQRAGNQPQHF; cdr3_nt: TGCGCCAGCAGCCAGCGGGCGGGGAATCAGCCCCAGCATTTT
j_call: TRBJ1-1; clone_size: many; d_call: -; v_call: TRBV6-1; cdr3_aa: CASSSGFMNTEAFF; cdr3_nt: TGTGCCAGCAGTTCAGGCTTTATGAACACTGAAGCTTTCTTT
j_call: TRBJ2-1; clone_size: -; d_call: TRBD2; v_call: TRBV7-9; cdr3_aa: CASRDLTSGTYNEQFF; cdr3_nt: TGTGCCAGCAGGGATCTGACTAGCGGGACCTACAATGAGCAGTTCTTC
j_call: TRBJ2-1; clone_size: many; d_call: -; v_call: TRBV9; cdr3_aa: CASSVDYNEQFF; cdr3_nt: TGTGCCAGCAGCGTAGACTACAATGAGCAGTTCTTC
j_call: TRBJ2-3; clone_size: many; d_call: TRBD2; v_call: TRBV20-1; cdr3_aa: CSATQGVAGDLADTQYF; cdr3_nt: TGCAGTGCTACCCAGGGAGTAGCGGGAGATTTGGCAGATACGCAGTATTTT
j_call: TRBJ2-7; clone_size: many; d_call: -; v_call: TRBV6-1; cdr3_aa: CASRSQVQSSYEQYF; cdr3_nt: TGTGCCAGCAGGAGTCAGGTTCAAAGCTCCTACGAGCAGTACTTC